This entry lists 32 T cell receptor beta chains sequenced from one sample in a study of OX40 agonist ivuxolimab in advanced cancers. TCRdb's table, derived via immunoSEQ multiplex PCR, lists solely in-frame clones and lacks some. The table has some 40,000 clones, roughly nine tenths seen once. Sample: CD4+ or CD8+ T cells sorted from blood, taken in a trial of the OX40 agonist ivuxolimab. The receptors derive from an adult with an advanced solid tumor such as melanoma, head and neck, liver or kidney cancer.

This chain joins TRBV30 and TRBJ2-1; 14 bases align to TRBD2. Germline-derived CDR1 and CDR2 are GTSNPN and SVGIG (reference sequence). This CDR3 region has 14 residues. The junction had 3 bases not matched to a gene; V was cut back by 5 bases and J by 6 bases. The CDR3 spells CAWGGLAGVNEQFF. The CDR3 coding sequence is TGTGCCTGGGGGGGACTAGCGGGAGTCAATGAGCAGTTCTTC.

CDR3 in DNA: TGTGCCAGCAGCTTAACTTTGGCAAACACAGATACGCAGTATTTT. It codes for CASSLTLANTDTQYF. The chain uses TRBV7-3 and TRBJ2-3; no clear D gene. Germline CDR1 is SGHTA and CDR2 is FQGTGA. The V end lost 0 bases, the J end lost 2 bases, and 9 bases lay between the germline ends. The CDR3 covers 15 residues.

This chain joins TRBV25-1 and TRBJ2-7; D remains ambiguous. Germline CDR1 is MGHDK and CDR2 is SYGVNS. Trimming took off 3 bases at V and 1 base at J, with 4 bases between the two ends. The CDR3 extends over 12 amino acids. CDR3 residues: CASSEGSYEQYF. The CDR3 DNA reads TGTGCCAGCAGTGAGGGGTCCTACGAGCAGTACTTC.

This clone was seen only once. Other DNA sequences of this sample code for an identical CDR3. The rearrangement links TRBV6-5 to TRBJ1-1, with TRBD1 as a possible D gene (5 bases). This CDR3 spans 13 amino acids. V lost 0 bases and J 4 bases, leaving 6 bases between the germline ends. Germline CDR1 reads MNHEY; CDR2 reads SVGAGI. DNA for the CDR3: TGTGCCAGCAGTTACTCCGGGGGCACTGAAGCTTTCTTT. Its translation: CASSYSGGTEAFF.

The CDR3 region has the DNA TGTGCCAGCAGTTGGAGGGAGACTAGCGGATACAATGAGCAGTTCTTC. Translated: CASSWRETSGYNEQFF. The chain uses TRBV5-4 and TRBJ2-1, with 9 bases aligning to TRBD2. This CDR3 region has 16 residues. V dropped 5 bases and J dropped 4; count of bases not matched to a gene: 10. Per the germline V gene, CDR1 is SGHNT and CDR2 is YYREEE (reference sequence).

J is TRBJ1-2 and V is TRBV9; 9 bases are shared with TRBD1. V lost 3 bases, J lost 1 base, and 10 bases stayed unmatched. The CDR3 covers 17 residues. Germline V CDR1 and CDR2: SGDLS, YYNGEE. CDR3 in amino acids: CASSERQGGTDNYGYTF. DNA of the CDR3: TGTGCCAGCAGCGAACGACAGGGGGGGACTGATAACTATGGCTACACCTTC.

This chain links TRBV30 with TRBJ1-3, with D hard to call. Trimming left V 3 bases short and J 0 bases short, with 6 bases between. This CDR3 region has 13 residues. Germline-derived CDR1 and CDR2 are GTSNPN and SVGIG (reference sequence). The CDR3 region has the DNA TGTGCCTGGAGCCAGGTCTCTGGAAACACCATATATTTT. Translating it yields CAWSQVSGNTIYF.

The J gene is TRBJ2-5, the V gene TRBV11-2, with 7 bases identical to TRBD1. Per germline, CDR1 SGHAT and CDR2 FQNNGV. The CDR3 totals 15 residues. V lost 3 bases and J lost 5; bases outside the gene matches: 9. CDR3 region: CASSFWDSPGETQYF. The CDR3 DNA reads as TGTGCCAGCAGCTTCTGGGACAGCCCGGGGGAGACCCAGTACTTC.

This chain links TRBV5-5 with TRBJ2-7, with a tentative D call TRBD2 (6 bases). V shed 4 bases and J shed 7 bases, with 15 bases lying between them. Germline CDR1 and CDR2: SGHKS and YYEKEE (reference sequence). This CDR3 is built from 13 residues. The CDR3 reads CASSPLGSGEQYF. CDR3 nucleotide sequence: TGTGCCAGCAGCCCCCTCGGGAGTGGGGAGCAGTACTTC.

This chain links TRBV6-5 with TRBJ1-5; no definite D call. CDR3 size: 14 residues. Per the germline V gene, CDR1 is MNHEY and CDR2 is SVGAGI. Trimming took 7 bases from V and 2 from J, leaving 12 bases between them. CDR3 sequence (DNA): TGTGCCAGCAATACGGCCCCGGGCAATCAGCCCCAGCATTTT. Its translation is CASNTAPGNQPQHF.

This clone was seen only once. V usage is TRBV15 and J usage is TRBJ2-1, with D perhaps matching TRBD2 (6 bases). Germline V gives CDR1 LNHNV, CDR2 YYDKDF (reference sequence). Trimming cost V 0 bases and J 4 bases, with 13 bases left between them. The CDR3 totals 16 residues. CDR3 DNA: TGTGCCACCAGCAGAGATCGGGCGGGATCATACAATGAGCAGTTCTTC. Amino acids: CATSRDRAGSYNEQFF.

By sample fraction, this clone is medium-sized. The chain recombines TRBV6-1 with TRBJ1-4, with D perhaps TRBD1 (6 bases). There are 13 residues in the CDR3. The germline CDR1 and CDR2 sequences are MNHNS and SASEGT. Trimming shortened V by 9 bases and J by 6 bases, and 14 bases separated the two germline ends. Here the CDR3 reads CASGGTLDEKLFF. The CDR3 DNA is TGTGCCAGTGGGGGGACATTAGATGAAAAACTGTTTTTT.

The chain joins TRBV6-6 to TRBJ1-3; D gene unclear. Germline loops: CDR1 MNHNY, CDR2 SVGAGI (reference sequence). This CDR3 is built from 14 residues. V lost 8 bases, J lost 4 bases, and 15 bases lay in between. CDR3 DNA sequence: TGTGCCAGCTCTATTGGAGGGAGAGGAAACACCATATATTTT. Its protein product is CASSIGGRGNTIYF.

The genes are TRBV19 and TRBJ2-1; D might be TRBD2 (5 bases). The CDR3 has 15 residues. V shed 6 bases and J shed 2 bases, with 14 bases lying between them. Looked up from germline, CDR1 is LNHDA and CDR2 is SQIVND (reference sequence). This chain's CDR3 is CASREESGTYNEQFF. CDR3 DNA sequence: TGTGCCAGTAGGGAGGAGTCAGGAACCTACAATGAGCAGTTCTTC.

CDR3 DNA sequence: TGTGCCAGCAGTCGGAACACTGAAGCTTTCTTT. Residues: CASSRNTEAFF. The chain carries TRBV28 and TRBJ1-1, with D unresolved. Germline V gene sequence: CDR1 MDHEN, CDR2 SYDVKM. The CDR3 runs 11 residues. The V gene lost 5 bases and the J gene lost 1 base, with 2 bases spanning the gap.

Here the CDR3 DNA reads TGTGCCAGCAGTTTAGCGGATTTTCAAGAGACCCAGTACTTC. Translating it yields CASSLADFQETQYF. V gene TRBV28 combines with J gene TRBJ2-5; D ambiguous. Germline lookup yields CDR1 MDHEN and CDR2 SYDVKM. The CDR3 is 14 residues long. Trimming removed 2 bases from V and 2 bases from J, with 9 bases in between. Full variable domain (missing parts from reference TRBV28 and TRBJ2-5): DVKVTQSSRYLVKRTGEKVFLECVQDMDHENMFWYRQDPGLGLRLIYFSYDVKMKEKGDIPEGYSVSREKKERFSLILESASTNQTSMYLCASSLADFQETQYFGPGTRLLVL.

Notes on this clone: The sample has other DNA sequences that encode this CDR3 too. The gene calls are TRBV29-1 and TRBJ2-1; D not certain. V shed 0 bases and J shed 4 bases, with 1 base lying between them. This CDR3 has 11 residues. Germline loops: CDR1 SQVTM, CDR2 ANQGSEA. The CDR3 reads CSVEDYNEQFF. DNA for the CDR3: TGCAGCGTTGAAGATTACAATGAGCAGTTCTTC.

The J gene is TRBJ2-2, the V gene TRBV6-1; D is perhaps TRBD1 (5 bases). Looked up from germline, CDR1 is MNHNS and CDR2 is SASEGT. The CDR3 sequence is 14 residues long. V lost 5 bases, J lost 3 bases, and 10 bases lay in between. CDR3 sequence: CASSNTGYTGELFF. The CDR3 DNA sequence: TGTGCCAGCAGTAACACAGGCTACACCGGGGAGCTGTTTTTT.

The chain joins TRBV7-9 to TRBJ2-7; 9 bases align to TRBD2. The CDR3 loop spans 16 amino acids. Trimming removed 1 base from V and 3 bases from J; junction bases left unmatched: 7. CDR1 SEHNR and CDR2 FQNEAQ come from the germline V gene (reference sequence). CDR3 nucleotides: TGTGCCAGCAGCTTAGGAGAGTCTAGCGGGGTCTACGAGCAGTACTTC. This sequence encodes CASSLGESSGVYEQYF.

This rearrangement joins TRBV7-9 to TRBJ1-4; the D is unclear. The V end lost 1 base, the J end lost 0 bases, and 6 bases lay between the germline ends. The germline gives CDR1 SEHNR, CDR2 FQNEAQ (reference sequence). The CDR3 loop spans 15 amino acids. The CDR3 DNA sequence: TGTGCCAGCAGCTTAGGGACTGCAACTAATGAAAAACTGTTTTTT. Translation: CASSLGTATNEKLFF.

The rearrangement links TRBV27 to TRBJ2-7; 10 bases agree with TRBD1. Germline assignment: CDR1 MNHEY and CDR2 SMNVEV (reference sequence). Trimming took 1 base from V and 2 from J; bases not matched to a gene: 2. CDR3 length: 15 amino acids. CDR3 amino acids: CASSLFGTGAYEQYF. The DNA for the CDR3 is TGTGCCAGCAGTTTATTTGGGACAGGGGCCTACGAGCAGTACTTC.

The J gene is TRBJ1-2, the V gene TRBV6-1, with a weak D call TRBD1 (5 bases). The V and J ends lost 2 bases and 8 bases respectively, with 15 bases between them. Germline CDR1 is MNHNS and CDR2 is SASEGT. The CDR3 totals 14 residues. CDR3 residues: CASSEISGTWGYTF. The CDR3 coding sequence is TGTGCCAGCAGTGAAATATCAGGGACTTGGGGCTACACCTTC.

The chain carries TRBV2 and TRBJ2-7, with TRBD1 matching 10 bases. The CDR3 extends over 18 amino acids. Germline V gene sequence: CDR1 SNHLY, CDR2 FYNNEI. Trimming took 4 bases from V and 7 from J; bases not matched to a gene: 19. The CDR3 sequence: CASSARDRGTTTTREQYF. The CDR3 DNA sequence: TGTGCCAGCAGTGCCCGGGACAGGGGTACGACAACTACGAGGGAGCAGTACTTC.

The rearrangement links TRBV4-1 to TRBJ2-7; D gene ambiguous. There are 14 residues in the CDR3. Trimming shortened V by 3 bases and J by 2 bases, and 11 bases separated the two germline ends. CDR1 is MGHRA, CDR2 YSYEKL, per germline. CDR3 DNA: TGCGCCAGCAGCCAGTCACCCGGAACCTACGAGCAGTACTTC. Its protein is CASSQSPGTYEQYF.

The V and J genes are TRBV7-9 and TRBJ1-5; D not resolved. Looked up from germline, CDR1 is SEHNR and CDR2 is FQNEAQ (reference sequence). Between the trimmed V and J ends, which lost 1 base and 3 bases, there was a span of 7 bases. The CDR3 extends over 14 amino acids. CDR3 bases: TGTGCCAGCAGCTTAGGAGGAATCAATCAGCCCCAGCATTTT. Translating it yields CASSLGGINQPQHF.

The V call is TRBV4-3, the J call TRBJ2-7; 8 bases align to TRBD1. Germline values: CDR1 LGHNA, CDR2 YSLEER. V lost 0 bases and J lost 5; bases outside the gene matches: 12. The CDR3 contains 17 residues. CDR3 amino acids: CASSQDPQGAMIDEQYF. The CDR3, as DNA: TGCGCCAGCAGCCAAGATCCTCAGGGGGCGATGATCGACGAGCAGTACTTC.

This chain joins TRBV29-1 and TRBJ2-1, with TRBD2 identical over 16 bases. Germline V lookup: CDR1 SQVTM, CDR2 ANQGSEA. V was clipped by 3 bases and J by 0 bases; unmatched bases: 14. The CDR3 has 21 amino acids. CDR3 amino acids: CSVEGLAGGYSTVSSYNEQFF. DNA of the CDR3: TGCAGCGTTGAGGGACTAGCGGGAGGGTACTCTACAGTTAGCTCCTACAATGAGCAGTTCTTC.

The chain joins TRBV13 to TRBJ2-2, with 11 positions matching TRBD1. This CDR3 contains 16 residues. Per the germline V gene, CDR1 is PRHDT and CDR2 is FYEKMQ (reference sequence). The V gene end was trimmed by 5 bases and the J gene end by 6 bases; junction bases not matched to a gene: 8. CDR3: CASSDTGTGGSGELFF. CDR3 bases: TGTGCCAGCAGCGACACTGGGACAGGGGGTTCCGGGGAGCTGTTTTTT.

Comment on this clone: A junction end diverges from the germline sequence, so it may reflect a read error. The chain has TRBV15 and TRBJ2-1; D possibly corresponds to TRBD1 (6 bases). The CDR3 consists of 15 residues. CDR1 and CDR2 from the germline V gene are LNHNV and YYDKDF (reference sequence). CDR3 residues: CATSRGPTGHNEQFF. The CDR3 DNA follows: TGTGCCACCAGTAGAGGACCCACAGGGCATAATGAGCAGTTCTTC.

The rearrangement joins TRBV11-2 to TRBJ2-1, with TRBD2 matching 11 bases. The CDR3 totals 18 residues. Trimming at V came to 5 bases and at J to 5 bases, leaving 14 bases not matched to a gene. Germline CDR1 and CDR2: SGHAT and FQNNGV. The CDR3 nucleotides are TGTGCCAGCAGCCCCCGGAGTAGCGGGAGGGCCGTTAACAATGAGCAGTTCTTC. Translation: CASSPRSSGRAVNNEQFF. Variable domain in full (rest from reference TRBV11-2 and TRBJ2-1): EAGVAQSPRYKIIEKRQSVAFWCNPISGHATLYWYQQILGQGPKLLIQFQNNGVVDDSQLPKDRFSAERLKGVDSTLKIQPAKLEDSAVYLCASSPRSSGRAVNNEQFFGPGTRLTVL.

This rearrangement joins TRBV6-6 to TRBJ2-1; 7 bases line up with TRBD1. This CDR3 contains 15 residues. Germline V CDR1 and CDR2: MNHNY, SVGAGI (reference sequence). Trimming cost V 7 bases and J 7 bases; bases outside gene matches: 13. The CDR3: CASNRRKGAINEQFF. The CDR3 bases are TGTGCCAGCAACCGGCGGAAGGGGGCGATAAATGAGCAGTTCTTC.

The V and J genes are TRBV27 and TRBJ1-2; weak D call: TRBD1 (5 bases). V lost 3 bases and J lost 4, with 18 bases in between. The germline V gene has CDR1 MNHEY and CDR2 SMNVEV (reference sequence). This CDR3 contains 16 residues. The CDR3, as DNA: TGTGCCAGCAGTTTGGGCCGGGACGGCTCGATCTATGGCTACACCTTC. Residues: CASSLGRDGSIYGYTF.